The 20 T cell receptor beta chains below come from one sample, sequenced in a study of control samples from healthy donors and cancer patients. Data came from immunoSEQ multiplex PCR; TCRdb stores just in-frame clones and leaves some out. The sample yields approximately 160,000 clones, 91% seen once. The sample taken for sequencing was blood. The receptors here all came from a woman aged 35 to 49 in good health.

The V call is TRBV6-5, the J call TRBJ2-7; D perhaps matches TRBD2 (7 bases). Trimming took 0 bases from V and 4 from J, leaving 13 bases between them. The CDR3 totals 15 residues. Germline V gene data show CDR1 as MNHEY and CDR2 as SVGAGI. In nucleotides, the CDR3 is TGTGCCAGCAGTTACTCAAGGGGGGGGCGGTACGAGCAGTACTTC. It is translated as CASSYSRGGRYEQYF.

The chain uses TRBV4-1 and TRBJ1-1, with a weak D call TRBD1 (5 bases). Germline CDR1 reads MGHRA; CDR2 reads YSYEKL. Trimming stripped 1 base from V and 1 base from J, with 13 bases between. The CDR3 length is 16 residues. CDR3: CASSQGRQSKNTEAFF. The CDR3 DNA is TGCGCCAGCAGCCAAGGCAGACAGAGCAAGAACACTGAAGCTTTCTTT.

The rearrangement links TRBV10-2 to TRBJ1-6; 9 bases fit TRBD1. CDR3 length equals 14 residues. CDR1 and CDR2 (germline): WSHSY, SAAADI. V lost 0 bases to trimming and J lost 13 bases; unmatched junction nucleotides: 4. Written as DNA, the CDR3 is TGCGCCAGCAGTGAGTCGGACAGGGGTCGGCCCCTCCACTTT. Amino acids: CASSESDRGRPLHF.

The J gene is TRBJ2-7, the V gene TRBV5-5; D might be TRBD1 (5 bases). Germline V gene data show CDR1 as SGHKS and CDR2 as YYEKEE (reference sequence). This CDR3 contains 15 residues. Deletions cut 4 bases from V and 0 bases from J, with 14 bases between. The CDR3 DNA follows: TGTGCCAGCAGCCGCGCAGGACAAAACTCCTACGAGCAGTACTTC. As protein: CASSRAGQNSYEQYF.

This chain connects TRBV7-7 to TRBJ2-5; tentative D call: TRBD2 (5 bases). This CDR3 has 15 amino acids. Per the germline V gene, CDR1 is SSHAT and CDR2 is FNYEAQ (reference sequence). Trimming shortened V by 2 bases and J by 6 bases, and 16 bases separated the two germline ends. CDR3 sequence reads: CASSLTSASPKTQYF. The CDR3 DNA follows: TGTGCCAGCAGCTTAACCTCCGCTAGCCCCAAGACCCAGTACTTC.

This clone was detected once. Here the CDR3 DNA reads TGCGCCAGCGGTACAGAGGGGTTGAACACTGAAGCTTTCTTT. Its protein product is CASGTEGLNTEAFF. The V gene is TRBV5-1, the J gene TRBJ1-1, with a weak D call TRBD1 (5 bases). From germline, CDR1 is SGHRS and CDR2 YFSETQ. The CDR3 is 14 amino acids. The V gene lost 7 bases and the J gene lost 0 bases, with 13 bases spanning the gap. The full variable domain, with the rest looked up from reference TRBV5-1 and TRBJ1-1, is KAGVTQTPRYLIKTRGQQVTLSCSPISGHRSVSWYQQTPGQGLQFLFEYFSETQRNKGNFPGRFSGRQFSNSRSEMNVSTLELGDSALYLCASGTEGLNTEAFFGQGTRLTVV.

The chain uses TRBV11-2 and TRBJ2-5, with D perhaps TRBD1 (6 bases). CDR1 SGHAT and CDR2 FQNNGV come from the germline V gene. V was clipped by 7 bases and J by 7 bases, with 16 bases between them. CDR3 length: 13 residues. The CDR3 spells CASTTRDTGTQYF. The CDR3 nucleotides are TGTGCCAGCACCACCCGGGACACTGGGACCCAGTACTTC. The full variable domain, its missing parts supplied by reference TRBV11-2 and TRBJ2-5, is EAGVAQSPRYKIIEKRQSVAFWCNPISGHATLYWYQQILGQGPKLLIQFQNNGVVDDSQLPKDRFSAERLKGVDSTLKIQPAKLEDSAVYLCASTTRDTGTQYFGPGTRLLVL.

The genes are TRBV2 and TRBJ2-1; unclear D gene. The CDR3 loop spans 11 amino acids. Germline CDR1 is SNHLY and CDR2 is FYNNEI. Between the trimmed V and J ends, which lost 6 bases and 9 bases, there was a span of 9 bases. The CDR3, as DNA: TGTGCCAGCAGCAACCGAGGTGAGCAGTTCTTC. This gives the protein CASSNRGEQFF.

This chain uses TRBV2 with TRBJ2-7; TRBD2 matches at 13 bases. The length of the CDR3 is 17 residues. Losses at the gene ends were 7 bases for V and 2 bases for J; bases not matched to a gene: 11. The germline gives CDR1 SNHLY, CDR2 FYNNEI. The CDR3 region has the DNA TGTGCCAGCACCGGGGAGACTAGCGGGGGGTTAACCTACGAGCAGTACTTC. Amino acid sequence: CASTGETSGGLTYEQYF.

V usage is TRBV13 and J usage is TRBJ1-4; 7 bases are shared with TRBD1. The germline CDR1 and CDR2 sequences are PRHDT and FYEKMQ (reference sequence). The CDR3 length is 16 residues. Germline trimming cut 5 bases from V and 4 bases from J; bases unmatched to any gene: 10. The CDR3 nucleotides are TGTGCCAGCAGCCGCAAACGGGACAGTGTTAATGAAAAACTGTTTTTT. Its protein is CASSRKRDSVNEKLFF.

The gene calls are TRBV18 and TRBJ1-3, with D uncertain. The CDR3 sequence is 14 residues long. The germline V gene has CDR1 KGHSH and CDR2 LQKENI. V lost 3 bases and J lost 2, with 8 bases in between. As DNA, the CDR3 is TGTGCCAGCTCACCGGACGGGGCTGGAAACACCATATATTTT. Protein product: CASSPDGAGNTIYF.

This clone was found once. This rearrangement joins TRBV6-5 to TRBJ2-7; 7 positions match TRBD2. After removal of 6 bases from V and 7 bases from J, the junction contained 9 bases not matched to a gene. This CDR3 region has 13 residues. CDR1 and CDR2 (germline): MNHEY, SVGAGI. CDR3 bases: TGTGCCAGCAGGCGTGGGGAGGGGTCGGAGCAGTACTTC. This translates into CASRRGEGSEQYF.

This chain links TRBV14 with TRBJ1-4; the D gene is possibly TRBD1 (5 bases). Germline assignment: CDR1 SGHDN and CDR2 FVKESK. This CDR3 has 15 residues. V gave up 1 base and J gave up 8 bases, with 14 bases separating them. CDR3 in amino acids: CASSQGSSRGEKLFF. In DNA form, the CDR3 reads TGTGCCAGCAGCCAAGGATCGTCCCGGGGGGAAAAACTGTTTTTT.

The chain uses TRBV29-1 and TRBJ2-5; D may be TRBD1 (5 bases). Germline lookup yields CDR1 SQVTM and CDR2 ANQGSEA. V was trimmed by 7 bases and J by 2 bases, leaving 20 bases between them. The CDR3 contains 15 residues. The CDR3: CSAGPTGDGQETQYF. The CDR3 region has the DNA TGCAGCGCTGGGCCTACAGGAGACGGACAAGAGACCCAGTACTTC. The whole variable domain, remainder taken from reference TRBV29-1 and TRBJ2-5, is SAVISQKPSRDICQRGTSLTIQCQVDSQVTMMFWYRQQPGQSLTLIATANQGSEATYESGFVIDKFPISRPNLTFSTLTVSNMSPEDSSIYLCSAGPTGDGQETQYFGPGTRLLVL.

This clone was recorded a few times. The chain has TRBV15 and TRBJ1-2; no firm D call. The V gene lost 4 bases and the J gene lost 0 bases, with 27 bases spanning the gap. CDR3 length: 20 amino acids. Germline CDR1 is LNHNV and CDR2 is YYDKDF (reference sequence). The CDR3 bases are TGTGCCACCAGCACGATTGCTGGAGGTCGGGGATCGGTCGCTAACTATGGCTACACCTTC. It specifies CATSTIAGGRGSVANYGYTF.

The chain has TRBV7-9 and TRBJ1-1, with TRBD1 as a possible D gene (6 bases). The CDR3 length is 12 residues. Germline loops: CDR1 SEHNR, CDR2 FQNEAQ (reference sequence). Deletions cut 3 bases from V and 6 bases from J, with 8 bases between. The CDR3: CASSLGAPEAFF. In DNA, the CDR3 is TGTGCCAGCAGCTTGGGGGCCCCTGAAGCTTTCTTT.

CDR3: CAGGLSHGDTQYF. The CDR3 nucleotides read TGTGCCGGGGGCCTCAGCCACGGGGATACGCAGTATTTT. The chain has TRBV6-5 and TRBJ2-3; a weak D match, TRBD1 (6 bases). The V end lost 11 bases, the J end lost 6 bases, and 18 bases lay between the germline ends. The CDR3 sequence is 13 residues long. The germline V gene has CDR1 MNHEY and CDR2 SVGAGI.

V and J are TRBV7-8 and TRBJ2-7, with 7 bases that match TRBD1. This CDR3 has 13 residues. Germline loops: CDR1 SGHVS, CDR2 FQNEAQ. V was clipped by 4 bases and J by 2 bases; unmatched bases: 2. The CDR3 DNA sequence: TGTGCCAGCAGCTCGGGACAGACCTACGAGCAGTACTTC. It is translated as CASSSGQTYEQYF.

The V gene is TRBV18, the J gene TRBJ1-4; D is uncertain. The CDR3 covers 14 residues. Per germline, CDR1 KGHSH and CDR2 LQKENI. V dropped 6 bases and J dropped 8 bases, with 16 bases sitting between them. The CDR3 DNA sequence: TGTGCCAGCTCGTCTGAATCAACGGGGGAAAAACTGTTTTTT. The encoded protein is CASSSESTGEKLFF. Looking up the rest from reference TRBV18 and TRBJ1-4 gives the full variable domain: NAGVMQNPRHLVRRRGQEARLRCSPMKGHSHVYWYRQLPEEGLKFMVYLQKENIIDESGMPKERFSAEFPKEGPSILRIQQVVRGDSAAYFCASSSESTGEKLFFGSGTQLSVL.

CDR3 protein: CASSVGLIKSTDTQYF. The CDR3 DNA reads as TGTGCCAGCTCTGTGGGACTGATCAAATCCACAGATACGCAGTATTTT. The chain links TRBV18 to TRBJ2-3, with TRBD2 as a possible D gene (6 bases). The CDR3 has 16 amino acids. Trimming took off 6 bases at V and 2 bases at J, with 18 bases between the two ends. Germline CDR1 is KGHSH and CDR2 is LQKENI.